This passage covers 19 T cell receptor beta chains from one sample sequenced in a study of blood T cell repertoires in COVID-19. Profiled with immunoSEQ multiplex PCR; TCRdb holds only in-frame clones, not every one. Counted here are about 110,000 clones, 70% to 85% occurring once; the ten biggest clones make up less than 25%. Sequenced sample: peripheral blood. These receptors came from a man aged 70-80 years with active or convalescent COVID-19.

This clone has more than one count but fewer than ten. The V gene is TRBV9, the J gene TRBJ1-2, with 9 bases identical to TRBD1. CDR3 length: 13 amino acids. With 3 bases clipped from V and 7 bases from J, the junction kept 4 bases outside the gene matches. Germline CDR1 reads SGDLS; CDR2 reads YYNGEE. CDR3 protein: CASSEGQGSGYTF. The CDR3 nucleotides read TGTGCCAGCAGCGAAGGACAGGGGAGTGGCTACACCTTC.

In its sample, this clone was seen a few times. The rearrangement joins TRBV5-1 to TRBJ2-1, with TRBD1 matching over 8 bases. With V trimmed by 4 bases and J by 3 bases, 6 bases remained unmatched. CDR1 SGHRS and CDR2 YFSETQ come from the germline V gene. The CDR3 totals 15 residues. For the CDR3, the DNA is TGCGCCAGCAGCGCTACCGGGACAGGCTACAATGAGCAGTTCTTC. It yields the protein CASSATGTGYNEQFF.

This sequence joins TRBV4-2 and TRBJ2-3; 11 bases are a match to TRBD2. The ends lost 1 base at V and 4 bases at J; junction bases unmatched: 7. The V gene's germline CDR1 is LGHNA and CDR2 YNFKEQ. The length of the CDR3 is 17 residues. CDR3 nucleotide sequence: TGTGCCAGCAGCCAAGTGGGTAGCGGGGGGGCGGCAGATACGCAGTATTTT. As protein: CASSQVGSGGAADTQYF.

The chain couples TRBV5-1 to TRBJ2-3; 11 positions match TRBD2. The length of the CDR3 is 14 residues. Trimming cost V 2 bases and J 5 bases; bases outside gene matches: 1. Germline CDR1 is SGHRS and CDR2 is YFSETQ. Here the CDR3 reads CASSLLAGEDTQYF. The DNA of the CDR3 is TGCGCCAGCAGCTTACTAGCGGGAGAAGATACGCAGTATTTT.

The rearrangement uses TRBV5-7 and TRBJ2-5, with unresolved D. TRBV5-7 is given ORF status, its function remaining uncertain. The CDR3 runs 13 residues. V lost 7 bases and J lost 0, with 10 bases in between. The CDR3 loop reads CASQPTDQETQYF. The DNA for the CDR3 is TGTGCCAGCCAACCGACTGACCAAGAGACCCAGTACTTC.

The V call is TRBV5-1, the J call TRBJ1-3; TRBD1 agrees at 9 bases. The CDR3 is 17 amino acids. Germline-derived CDR1 and CDR2 are SGHRS and YFSETQ. Trimming removed 0 bases from V and 5 bases from J; junction bases left unmatched: 9. The CDR3, as DNA: TGCGCCAGCAGCTTGGAACCGTGGGGACAGGGCAGAAACACCATATATTTT. Its translation is CASSLEPWGQGRNTIYF.

CDR3 in DNA: TGCGCCAGCAGCTTGGAGTCCAGGGCTAACTATGGCTACACCTTC. This codes for CASSLESRANYGYTF. This rearrangement joins TRBV5-1 to TRBJ1-2, with D perhaps matching TRBD1 (5 bases). From germline, CDR1 is SGHRS and CDR2 YFSETQ. The V end lost 0 bases, the J end lost 0 bases, and 9 bases lay between the germline ends. This CDR3 has 15 residues.

The CDR3 DNA follows: TGTGCCAGCAGCGTAGCTTCCGGGCAGGGAATAGCCGGAAACACCATATATTTT. Its protein is CASSVASGQGIAGNTIYF. This chain links TRBV9 with TRBJ1-3; D perhaps matches TRBD1 (5 bases). The CDR3 has 18 residues. Germline V lookup: CDR1 SGDLS, CDR2 YYNGEE. With 0 bases removed from V and 4 bases from J, the gap between germline ends came to 20 bases.

The chain employs TRBV15 and TRBJ1-2, with D possibly TRBD1 on 5 matching bases. CDR3 length: 13 residues. Trimming stripped 5 bases from V and 5 bases from J, with 12 bases between. Germline V CDR1 and CDR2: LNHNV, YYDKDF (reference sequence). CDR3 loop: CATSGGSAYGYTF. For the CDR3, the DNA is TGTGCCACCAGCGGGGGGTCCGCGTATGGCTACACCTTC.

The chain carries TRBV11-2 and TRBJ2-7, with D uncertain. V lost 3 bases, J lost 6 bases, and 6 bases lay in between. CDR3 length: 11 amino acids. The germline CDR1 and CDR2 sequences are SGHAT and FQNNGV. CDR3 nucleotide sequence: TGTGCCAGCAGCTTCTTCGGCGAGCAGTACTTC. It is translated as CASSFFGEQYF.

Remarks on this clone: Other DNA sequences in this specimen translate into the identical CDR3. The rearrangement joins TRBV27 to TRBJ1-2, with TRBD1 matching over 8 bases. Per the germline V gene, CDR1 is MNHEY and CDR2 is SMNVEV (reference sequence). V was pared by 5 bases and J by 5 bases, with 1 base of the junction left unmatched. The CDR3 length is 12 residues. CDR3 sequence reads: CASSRQGYGYTF. The CDR3 DNA sequence: TGTGCCAGCAGTAGACAGGGGTATGGCTACACCTTC.

This clone has a handful of counts. The gene calls are TRBV7-9 and TRBJ1-1; a possible D gene is TRBD1 (5 bases). Germline lookup yields CDR1 SEHNR and CDR2 FQNEAQ (reference sequence). This CDR3 is 15 amino acids long. Trimming removed 2 bases at V and 2 bases at J, with 12 bases between. CDR3 sequence reads: CASSLLQVPNTEAFF. The CDR3 DNA reads TGTGCCAGCAGCTTATTACAGGTGCCCAACACTGAAGCTTTCTTT.

The chain joins TRBV10-3 to TRBJ1-2; 7 bases are shared with TRBD1. CDR1 ENHRY and CDR2 SYGVKD come from the germline V gene. This CDR3 is built from 16 residues. The V gene end was trimmed by 0 bases and the J gene end by 1 base; junction bases not matched to a gene: 5. CDR3 amino acids: CAISESRDSFNYGYTF. The DNA for the CDR3 is TGTGCCATCAGTGAGTCGAGGGACAGCTTTAACTATGGCTACACCTTC.

Written as DNA, the CDR3 is TGTGCCAGCAGTTTGAGGGTGGGGAACACTGAAGCTTTCTTT. Protein sequence: CASSLRVGNTEAFF. The gene calls are TRBV27 and TRBJ1-1; D not certain. The V gene's germline CDR1 is MNHEY and CDR2 SMNVEV (reference sequence). CDR3 length: 14 amino acids. The V and J ends lost 3 bases and 1 base respectively, with 9 bases between them.

The chain employs TRBV14 and TRBJ1-2; D is unclear. The CDR3 sequence is 12 residues long. V was trimmed by 2 bases and J by 4 bases, leaving 5 bases between them. Per the germline V gene, CDR1 is SGHDN and CDR2 is FVKESK. The CDR3 protein is CASSQYVYGYTF. CDR3 bases: TGTGCCAGCAGCCAATATGTCTATGGCTACACCTTC.

The chain uses TRBV6-5 and TRBJ1-2, with 7 bases that match TRBD1. CDR3 length equals 16 residues. Germline lookup yields CDR1 MNHEY and CDR2 SVGAGI. With V trimmed by 2 bases and J by 5 bases, 11 bases remained unmatched. The CDR3 sequence is CASSYAPGPRGYGYTF. The DNA for the CDR3 is TGTGCCAGCAGTTACGCTCCGGGGCCCAGGGGGTATGGCTACACCTTC.

The chain couples TRBV5-1 to TRBJ2-7, with no clear D. This CDR3 has 13 amino acids. CDR1 and CDR2 (germline): SGHRS, YFSETQ. The V end lost 2 bases, the J end lost 6 bases, and 12 bases lay between the germline ends. The CDR3 protein is CASSFAGLTEQYF. The CDR3 DNA reads as TGCGCCAGCAGCTTCGCAGGTCTGACCGAGCAGTACTTC. The full variable domain, completed using reference TRBV5-1 and TRBJ2-7, is KAGVTQTPRYLIKTRGQQVTLSCSPISGHRSVSWYQQTPGQGLQFLFEYFSETQRNKGNFPGRFSGRQFSNSRSEMNVSTLELGDSALYLCASSFAGLTEQYFGPGTRLTVT.

The genes are TRBV15 and TRBJ2-7; D perhaps matches TRBD2 (6 bases). This CDR3 is built from 14 residues. Per germline, CDR1 LNHNV and CDR2 YYDKDF (reference sequence). Trimming removed 0 bases at V and 5 bases at J, with 11 bases between. The CDR3 region is CATSRDREADEQYF. The CDR3 DNA follows: TGTGCCACCAGCAGAGATAGGGAGGCGGACGAGCAGTACTTC.

This chain connects TRBV30 to TRBJ2-7; 7 bases are shared with TRBD1. With V trimmed by 5 bases and J by 8 bases, 6 bases remained unmatched. The CDR3 totals 11 residues. Germline assignment: CDR1 GTSNPN and CDR2 SVGIG (reference sequence). The chain's CDR3 is CAWGSGQKQYF. As DNA, the CDR3 is TGTGCCTGGGGGTCGGGACAGAAGCAGTACTTC.